The rows below give T cell receptor beta chains drawn from one sample of a study of T cell changes during pregnancy in multiple sclerosis. The protocol was immunoSEQ multiplex PCR, while the TCRdb copy is restricted to in-frame clones and leaves out a portion. This table has fewer than 60,000 clones, more than 90% appearing once. The specimen was peripheral blood, collected after pregnancy. Receptor source: a female donor in good health, enrolled as a control in a pregnancy study. Each CDR3 is given with its conserved first and last residue. Each record gives: V gene, D gene, CDR3 protein. The D gene is left open where the match is weak.

>TRBV25-1|-
CASSVDVRVRADTQYF
>TRBV6-4|TRBD1
CATPLARGRTGFGTEAFF
>TRBV30|-
CAWARENTEAFF
>TRBV2|-
CASSDSRVSNQPQHF
>TRBV6-1|TRBD2
CASSGLAGDGTGELFF
>TRBV5-6|TRBD1
CASVDRALYGYTF
>TRBV5-4|TRBD1
CASSTFLSRQGPDGYTF
>TRBV27|-
CASSLTRLNTEAFF
>TRBV7-8|-
CASSFETSRGPGELFF
>TRBV6-5|-
CASRAANSPLHF
>TRBV27|-
CASSWGVGNSPLHF
>TRBV6-5|-
CASSYTQNPSTDTQYF
>TRBV6-5|TRBD1
CASSKVDRQNIQYF
>TRBV6-5|-
CASSYSRQGSASPLHF
>TRBV5-8|TRBD1
CASSPRTGPGYEQYF
>TRBV28|TRBD2
CASSTIGSGLAGGWYQETQYF
>TRBV7-8|TRBD2
CASSPRGLAVSGANVLTF
>TRBV5-1|-
CASSLEQGQETQYF
>TRBV27|-
CASSFANQPQHF
>TRBV29-1|TRBD2
CSVQRGGNEQFF
>TRBV4-3|TRBD1
CASSGGPGQGNEKLFF
>TRBV23-1|-
CASSQSGEEANEKLFF
>TRBV15|TRBD1
CATSRAGDRDIYGYTF
>TRBV5-6|TRBD1
CASSLARGLGNTIYF
>TRBV29-1|-
CSVSIMGRRNTGELFF
>TRBV5-5|TRBD1
CASSSGGGQGSPLHF
>TRBV5-5|-
CASSFSRYGYTF
>TRBV29-1|TRBD1
CSVEEGGRGTTEAFF
>TRBV28|-
CASSMFRTVTNQPQHF
>TRBV7-2|-
CASSFQETAANEKLFF
>TRBV6-1|-
CASSQSEVHEQYF
>TRBV4-3|-
CASSQGLSSAEQFF
>TRBV5-6|TRBD1
CASSLEYRGLQTQYF
>TRBV4-2|-
CASSLYGGRRGEAFF
>TRBV7-2|TRBD1
CASSSHRGTRNTIYF